These 31 T cell receptor beta chains were all obtained from the same sample, sequenced in a study of blood T cell repertoires in COVID-19. Profiled with immunoSEQ multiplex PCR; TCRdb holds only in-frame clones, not every one. Of roughly 140,000 clones listed, roughly 80% are singletons. Input material: peripheral blood. The receptors stem from a woman aged 40 to 55 with active or convalescent COVID-19.

V and J are TRBV28 and TRBJ1-1; possibly TRBD1 for D (5 bases). Germline V gene data show CDR1 as MDHEN and CDR2 as SYDVKM. CDR3 length: 15 residues. Trimming removed 4 bases at V and 4 bases at J, with 16 bases between. The CDR3: CASSSPPRGATEAFF. The CDR3 DNA reads TGTGCCAGCAGTTCACCACCAAGGGGTGCCACTGAAGCTTTCTTT.

The rearrangement links TRBV9 to TRBJ1-1; D remains unclear. With 4 bases removed from V and 1 base from J, the gap between germline ends came to 14 bases. The CDR3 loop spans 15 amino acids. Germline values: CDR1 SGDLS, CDR2 YYNGEE. This CDR3 reads CASSPRGVRNTEAFF. In nucleotides, the CDR3 is TGTGCCAGCAGCCCCCGAGGAGTACGGAACACTGAAGCTTTCTTT.

The chain employs TRBV2 and TRBJ1-3; TRBD1 aligns across 10 bases. The CDR3 spans 17 residues. CDR1 and CDR2 (germline): SNHLY, FYNNEI. V shed 6 bases, J shed 2 bases, and the junction held 10 bases outside the gene matches. The CDR3 here is CASRRYFGTGAGNTIYF. The DNA for the CDR3 is TGTGCCAGCAGGAGATATTTCGGGACAGGGGCTGGAAACACCATATATTTT. Full variable domain (missing parts from reference TRBV2 and TRBJ1-3): EPEVTQTPSHQVTQMGQEVILRCVPISNHLYFYWYRQILGQKVEFLVSFYNNEISEKSEIFDDQFSVERPDGSNFTLKIRSTKLEDSAMYFCASRRYFGTGAGNTIYFGEGSWLTVV.

DNA for the CDR3: TGTGCCAGCAGCCCCGATGTACAGGGCACCACTGAAGCTTTCTTT. It encodes CASSPDVQGTTEAFF. The J gene is TRBJ1-1, the V gene TRBV5-4; possibly TRBD1 for D (6 bases). There are 15 residues in the CDR3. CDR1 and CDR2 from the germline V gene are SGHNT and YYREEE (reference sequence). V lost 4 bases and J lost 4, with 17 bases in between.

This clone was seen only a few times. The chain carries TRBV2 and TRBJ1-1; the D gene is possibly TRBD1 (5 bases). V was shortened by 11 bases and J by 1 base, with 14 bases between the two germline ends. The CDR3 is 13 residues long. Germline V lookup: CDR1 SNHLY, CDR2 FYNNEI. Here the CDR3 reads CASSQGENTEAFF. The CDR3 nucleotides read TGTGCCTCGTCCCAGGGTGAGAACACTGAAGCTTTCTTT.

The chain carries TRBV6-5 and TRBJ2-7, with D possibly TRBD2 on 6 matching bases. CDR3 length: 15 residues. Germline CDR1 reads MNHEY; CDR2 reads SVGAGI. Between the trimmed V and J ends, which lost 2 bases and 3 bases, there was a span of 14 bases. CDR3: CASSYGGGTRYEQYF. CDR3 sequence (DNA): TGTGCCAGCAGTTACGGTGGGGGGACCCGCTACGAGCAGTACTTC.

The chain is built from TRBV7-2 and TRBJ1-5; TRBD1 agrees at 7 bases. With V trimmed by 8 bases and J by 4 bases, 8 bases remained unmatched. The CDR3 sequence is 14 residues long. CDR1 is SGHTA, CDR2 FQGNSA, per germline. The CDR3 DNA is TGTGCCAGCCGTCTCGAGACAGGGAATCAGCCCCAGCATTTT. Its translation: CASRLETGNQPQHF. The full variable domain, in which reference TRBV7-2 and TRBJ1-5 provide the parts outside the CDR3, is GAGVSQSPSNKVTEKGKDVELRCDPISGHTALYWYRQSLGQGLEFLIYFQGNSAPDKSGLPSDRFSAERTGGSVSTLTIQRTQQEDSAVYLCASRLETGNQPQHFGDGTRLSIL.

The V gene is TRBV6-4, the J gene TRBJ1-1; no clear D gene. CDR1 MRHNA and CDR2 SNTAGT come from the germline V gene. V lost 2 bases to trimming and J lost 4 bases, with 8 bases between them. The CDR3 has 13 residues. The CDR3 reads CASSDVRGTEAFF. In DNA, the CDR3 is TGTGCCAGCAGTGACGTCCGGGGCACTGAAGCTTTCTTT.

This chain connects TRBV28 to TRBJ2-3; 8 bases align to TRBD2. This CDR3 is 17 amino acids long. Germline V gene sequence: CDR1 MDHEN, CDR2 SYDVKM. V lost 3 bases to trimming and J lost 2 bases; unmatched junction nucleotides: 10. Here the CDR3 reads CASSLMLVAGTTDTQYF. CDR3 coding DNA: TGTGCCAGCAGTTTGATGTTAGTAGCGGGGACCACAGATACGCAGTATTTT. The full variable domain, with the rest looked up from reference TRBV28 and TRBJ2-3, is DVKVTQSSRYLVKRTGEKVFLECVQDMDHENMFWYRQDPGLGLRLIYFSYDVKMKEKGDIPEGYSVSREKKERFSLILESASTNQTSMYLCASSLMLVAGTTDTQYFGPGTRLTVL.

This clone was seen once. The chain employs TRBV7-9 and TRBJ2-5, with D possibly TRBD2 on 5 matching bases. Deletions cut 1 base from V and 2 bases from J, with 11 bases between. CDR3 length: 15 amino acids. Looked up from germline, CDR1 is SEHNR and CDR2 is FQNEAQ (reference sequence). In DNA, the CDR3 is TGTGCCAGCAGCTTAGACGGGGTGTTTCAAGAGACCCAGTACTTC. It translates to CASSLDGVFQETQYF.

The J gene is TRBJ2-3, the V gene TRBV5-1, with 9 nucleotides matching TRBD1. V lost 4 bases and J lost 5; bases outside the gene matches: 5. In germline, CDR1 is SGHRS, CDR2 YFSETQ. This CDR3 is 14 amino acids long. The CDR3 DNA sequence: TGCGCCAGCAGCCCCGGGACAGGGATAGATACGCAGTATTTT. Translation: CASSPGTGIDTQYF.

The rearrangement uses TRBV28 and TRBJ1-2, with 8 bases matching TRBD1. This CDR3 is built from 14 residues. Germline V gene sequence: CDR1 MDHEN, CDR2 SYDVKM. The V and J ends lost 5 bases and 8 bases, in that order; junction bases with no gene match: 10. The chain's CDR3 is CASSPLSGTGGYTF. In DNA, the CDR3 is TGTGCCAGCAGTCCCTTATCCGGGACAGGCGGCTACACCTTC.

CDR3 coding DNA: TGCAGCGTTTGGACGACAGGGGGAGACACAGATACGCAGTATTTT. This encodes CSVWTTGGDTDTQYF. V gene TRBV29-1 combines with J gene TRBJ2-3; 9 positions match TRBD1. Trimming removed 5 bases from V and 2 bases from J; junction bases left unmatched: 8. The germline V gene encodes CDR1 SQVTM and CDR2 ANQGSEA. This CDR3 comprises 15 residues.

This clone appeared a few times. The genes are TRBV7-2 and TRBJ1-1, with D unresolved. V was pared by 1 base and J by 5 bases, with 11 bases between. This CDR3 has 14 amino acids. Germline assignment: CDR1 SGHTA and CDR2 FQGNSA. The CDR3 region is CASSLELMSTEAFF. Written as DNA, the CDR3 is TGTGCCAGCAGCTTAGAACTTATGAGTACTGAAGCTTTCTTT.

The CDR3 here is CASSQPGLAEYNEQFF. The DNA for the CDR3 is TGTGCCAGCAGTCAACCGGGACTAGCGGAGTACAATGAGCAGTTCTTC. V is TRBV6-2 or TRBV6-3 and J is TRBJ2-1; 11 bases match TRBD2. V lost 5 bases to trimming and J lost 4 bases; unmatched junction nucleotides: 7. This CDR3 is 16 amino acids long. CDR1 is MNHEY and CDR2 is SVGEGT in the germline V gene.

The gene calls are TRBV6-5 and TRBJ1-1; a weak D match, TRBD1 (5 bases). The CDR3 sequence is 14 residues long. Germline-derived CDR1 and CDR2 are MNHEY and SVGAGI. With 6 bases removed from V and 5 bases from J, the gap between germline ends came to 16 bases. The CDR3 coding sequence is TGTGCCAGCAGCCGCGGGGCCCAGGGAACTGAAGCTTTCTTT. This encodes CASSRGAQGTEAFF.

The V and J genes are TRBV6-4 and TRBJ2-2; D is ambiguous. V dropped 4 bases and J dropped 0 bases, with 12 bases sitting between them. The CDR3 spans 16 residues. CDR1 is MRHNA, CDR2 SNTAGT, per germline. The CDR3 coding sequence is TGTGCCAGCAGTGTAAGGCCAGCGCCGAACACCGGGGAGCTGTTTTTT. This sequence encodes CASSVRPAPNTGELFF.

Only one count was recorded for this clone. This chain connects TRBV6-1 to TRBJ1-2; D is ambiguous. The V gene lost 1 base and the J gene lost 8 bases, with 8 bases spanning the gap. CDR3 length: 12 amino acids. From germline, CDR1 is MNHNS and CDR2 SASEGT. The CDR3 DNA reads as TGTGCCAGCAGTGAAGGACCCGGGGGCTACACCTTC. This gives the protein CASSEGPGGYTF.

The V gene is TRBV29-1, the J gene TRBJ1-1; 9 bases are shared with TRBD1. The length of the CDR3 is 14 residues. The germline V gene has CDR1 SQVTM and CDR2 ANQGSEA. The V and J ends lost 7 bases and 5 bases, in that order; junction bases with no gene match: 11. The CDR3 reads CSADRDRVGTEAFF. For the CDR3, the DNA is TGCAGCGCCGACCGGGACAGGGTAGGGACTGAAGCTTTCTTT.

This chain connects TRBV7-2 to TRBJ1-2, with 7 bases identical to TRBD1. CDR1 and CDR2 from the germline V gene are SGHTA and FQGNSA. J gave up 4 bases and V 5 bases, and 10 bases lay outside the gene matches. There are 15 residues in the CDR3. The DNA for the CDR3 is TGTGCCAGCAGCCCAAGAATGGGACAGCTCTATGGCTACACCTTC. Translated, it gives CASSPRMGQLYGYTF.

The chain couples TRBV15 to TRBJ1-4; 7 bases align to TRBD1. Germline V gives CDR1 LNHNV, CDR2 YYDKDF (reference sequence). The CDR3 totals 17 residues. Unmatched junction bases numbered 9, after V lost 0 bases and J lost 5 bases. The CDR3 DNA sequence: TGTGCCACCAGCAGAGATTACGCCGACAGGGAGAATGAAAAACTGTTTTTT. As protein: CATSRDYADRENEKLFF. Full variable domain (outside the CDR3, taken from reference TRBV15 and TRBJ1-4): DAMVIQNPRYQVTQFGKPVTLSCSQTLNHNVMYWYQQKSSQAPKLLFHYYDKDFNNEADTPDNFQSRRPNTSFCFLDIRSPGLGDTAMYLCATSRDYADRENEKLFFGSGTQLSVL.

Only one count was recorded for this clone. The CDR3 region has the DNA TGTGCCAGCAGCCACAGGGATAGCTCCTACAATGAGCAGTTCTTC. It is translated as CASSHRDSSYNEQFF. The chain couples TRBV28 to TRBJ2-1, with D possibly being TRBD1 (6 bases). The CDR3 extends over 15 amino acids. The V and J ends lost 6 bases and 0 bases respectively, with 12 bases between them. Germline CDR1 and CDR2: MDHEN and SYDVKM.

The chain links TRBV10-3 to TRBJ2-3; tentative D call: TRBD2 (5 bases). The CDR3 has 13 residues. Germline CDR1 is ENHRY and CDR2 is SYGVKD. The ends were cut back, 6 bases at V and 1 base at J, with 8 bases in the middle. Here the CDR3 DNA reads TGTGCCATCAGAACTAGGGGCACAGATACGCAGTATTTT. Its translation is CAIRTRGTDTQYF.

The chain recombines TRBV4-1 with TRBJ1-1; no clear D. The V end lost 4 bases, the J end lost 1 base, and 13 bases lay between the germline ends. This CDR3 spans 15 amino acids. Per the germline V gene, CDR1 is MGHRA and CDR2 is YSYEKL. This CDR3 is CASSPPAGTNTEAFF. DNA for the CDR3: TGCGCCAGCAGCCCCCCCGCAGGAACGAACACTGAAGCTTTCTTT.

CDR3 sequence: CASSPPTSPGDTQYF. In nucleotides, the CDR3 is TGTGCCAGCAGCCCGCCGACAAGCCCAGGGGATACGCAGTATTTT. The rearrangement links TRBV11-3 to TRBJ2-3; a possible D gene is TRBD1 (5 bases). Germline loops: CDR1 SGHNT, CDR2 YENEEA. V was pared by 5 bases and J by 6 bases, with 18 bases between. The CDR3 is 15 amino acids. The entire variable domain, with the rest obtained from reference TRBV11-3 and TRBJ2-3, is as follows: EAGVVQSPRYKIIEKKQPVAFWCNPISGHNTLYWYLQNLGQGPELLIRYENEEAVDDSQLPKDRFSAERLKGVDSTLKIQPAELGDSAVYLCASSPPTSPGDTQYFGPGTRLTVL.

The chain employs TRBV12-5 and TRBJ1-2, with a tentative D call TRBD1 (5 bases). Trimming took 1 base from V and 5 from J, leaving 11 bases between them. This CDR3 is built from 14 residues. The V gene's germline CDR1 is LGHNT and CDR2 FRNRAP. The CDR3 DNA reads TGTGCTAGTGGTTTGGGTCCAGGGTGGTATGGCTACACCTTC. Its protein is CASGLGPGWYGYTF.

CDR3: CASSNGGAQLGTQYF. The CDR3 nucleotides are TGCGCCAGCAGCAATGGAGGGGCCCAGTTAGGGACCCAGTACTTC. The chain couples TRBV5-1 to TRBJ2-5, with D tentatively TRBD2 (6 bases). This CDR3 is 15 amino acids long. Germline CDR1 is SGHRS and CDR2 is YFSETQ. Trimming removed 4 bases at V and 7 bases at J, with 20 bases between.

The chain recombines TRBV6-5 with TRBJ1-2; 10 nucleotides match TRBD1. The CDR3 is 15 residues long. With 3 bases clipped from V and 6 bases from J, the junction kept 7 bases outside the gene matches. CDR1 and CDR2 (germline): MNHEY, SVGAGI. The CDR3 DNA reads as TGTGCCAGCAGTTATTATGGGACAGGGGCAAATGGCTACACCTTC. It is translated as CASSYYGTGANGYTF.

The chain combines TRBV19 with TRBJ1-2; 8 bases are a match to TRBD1. With 7 bases clipped from V and 7 bases from J, the junction kept 8 bases outside the gene matches. The V gene's germline CDR1 is LNHDA and CDR2 SQIVND (reference sequence). CDR3 length equals 13 residues. The CDR3 reads CASNRGFWSGYTF. DNA for the CDR3: TGTGCCAGTAACAGGGGGTTCTGGAGTGGCTACACCTTC.

The chain carries TRBV2 and TRBJ2-7; maybe TRBD2 (6 bases). V lost 2 bases and J 5 bases, leaving 16 bases between the germline ends. This CDR3 region has 15 residues. Germline V CDR1 and CDR2: SNHLY, FYNNEI. Here the CDR3 DNA reads TGTGCCAGCAGTGAAAATCGGGCTAGCGCGAACGAGCAGTACTTC. Its protein product is CASSENRASANEQYF.

J is TRBJ2-2 and V is TRBV3-1 (or the pseudogene TRBV3-2); the D gene is possibly TRBD1 (6 bases). The CDR3 totals 15 residues. Germline CDR1 LGHDT, CDR2 YNNKEL (reference sequence). Trimming left V 0 bases short and J 6 bases short, with 11 bases between. CDR3 protein: CASSQDLDSPGELFF. CDR3 DNA sequence: TGTGCCAGCAGCCAAGATCTGGACAGCCCCGGGGAGCTGTTTTTT.